Listed here are 22 T cell receptor beta chains from one sample, sequenced in a study of tumor-infiltrating lymphocytes in primary liver carcinoma. Starting material for RNA and DNA co-extraction consisted of about 17-34 mg of unsorted bulk tissue. A primer in the constant region served to generate TCR beta cDNA from 450 to 650 ng of total RNA. What produced the TCR beta libraries was three nested multiplex PCR rounds using slightly modified ARM-PCR. TRBV1-TRBV30 forward primers paired with a C-beta reverse primer were used in the first two PCR rounds, which ran about 11 cycles each. Each CDR3 protein is one row after TCRdb ran MiXCR on the multiplex PCR reads. Here the sample spans approximately 110,000 distinct CDR3 sequences, approximately 78% being singletons. The sequenced material came from liver tumor tissue from sampling region 3. Subset meaning: tumor region T3, left-lateral pole. The receptors originated from a man between 35 and 55 years old with primary liver carcinoma and hepatitis B virus infection.

Note on this clonotype: As the CDR3 is not closed by the conserved phenylalanine or tryptophan, this likely results from a read error. The DNA is omitted, as the CDR3 cannot be located on it reliably, and the CDR3 follows TCRdb's listing. The chain is built from TRBV5-1 and TRBJ2-1. Ends included, the CDR3 has 12 residues. CDR1 is SGHRS and CDR2 is YFSETQ in the germline V gene. CDR3 residues: CASSSYRGELFS.

This chain uses TRBV5-6 with TRBJ2-5, with a tentative D call TRBD1 (6 bases). Germline CDR1 and CDR2: SGHDT and YYEEEE. The V and J ends lost 4 bases and 1 base respectively, with 14 bases between them. This CDR3 contains 15 residues. The DNA for the CDR3 is TGTGCCAGCAGCCTTGATAGGGACATCCAAGAGACCCAGTACTTC. It encodes CASSLDRDIQETQYF.

The CDR3 region is CNVEFPVAQETQYF. CDR3 sequence (DNA): TGCAATGTTGAATTCCCAGTCGCCCAAGAGACCCAGTACTTC. V is TRBV29-1 and J is TRBJ2-5; no reliable D call. The CDR3 extends over 14 amino acids. Germline-derived CDR1 and CDR2 are SQVTM and ANQGSEA.

This clonotype was observed once. This rearrangement joins TRBV14 to TRBJ2-5; D could derive from TRBD1 or TRBD2 (6 bases each). Germline lookup yields CDR1 SGHDN and CDR2 FVKESK. The CDR3 contains 16 residues. V lost 11 bases, J lost 1 base, and 23 bases lay in between. The CDR3: CAGNRAGTPIQETQYF. The CDR3 DNA reads TGTGCCGGCAACCGCGCGGGGACACCAATCCAAGAGACCCAGTACTTC.

A single count supports this clonotype. The chain joins TRBV6-1 to TRBJ2-1; 13 nucleotides line up with TRBD2. The germline CDR1 and CDR2 sequences are MNHNS and SASEGT. The CDR3 contains 15 residues. CDR3 protein: CARSPLTSGRHEQFF. The CDR3 nucleotides read TGTGCTAGGAGTCCTCTGACTAGCGGGAGGCATGAGCAGTTCTTC.

As to this clonotype: A read error may produce the germline difference seen at one junction end. The gene calls are TRBV5-1 and TRBJ2-3; the D gene is possibly TRBD1 (6 bases). Germline lookup yields CDR1 SGHRS and CDR2 YFSETQ. The CDR3 length is 16 residues. Here the CDR3 DNA reads TGCGCCAGCGGCTTGAACGGCAGGGGAATCACAGATACGCACTATTTT. Translated, it gives CASGLNGRGITDTHYF.

About this clonotype itself: Mismatch with germline at one junction end may stem from a read error. The chain carries TRBV12-3 or TRBV12-4 and TRBJ2-2; weak D call: TRBD2 (7 bases). The CDR3 consists of 14 residues. CDR3 sequence (DNA): TGTGCCAACAGTTTGGACGGGGGGCCCGGGGAGCTGTCTTTT. Translation: CANSLDGGPGELSF.

To note about this clonotype: The junction and the germline gene differ at one end; a read error may be behind it. This chain joins TRBV5-4 and TRBJ2-7, with 8 bases identical to TRBD1. The CDR3 consists of 14 residues. Looked up from germline, CDR1 is SGHNT and CDR2 is YYREEE (reference sequence). The CDR3 sequence: CAGSKGRGLYEQYF. CDR3 coding DNA: TGTGCCGGCAGCAAAGGCAGGGGGCTATACGAGCAGTACTTC.

Points on this clonotype: Relative to the germline gene, one junction end is altered; a read error may explain this. The chain employs TRBV11-2 and TRBJ1-2; TRBD1 is a possible D gene (6 bases). CDR3 size: 16 residues. Looked up from germline, CDR1 is SGHAT and CDR2 is FQNNGV. This chain's CDR3 is CTSSVDGGTRNYGYTF. CDR3 nucleotide sequence: TGTACCAGCAGCGTAGATGGCGGGACAAGGAACTATGGCTACACCTTC.

In regard to this clonotype: Since the CDR3 does not end with the conserved phenylalanine or tryptophan, this likely comes from a read error. The chain links TRBV29-1 to TRBJ2-7; D perhaps matches TRBD1 (6 bases). This CDR3 comprises 13 residues. With 1 base removed from V and 6 bases from J, the gap between germline ends came to 13 bases. Per the germline V gene, CDR1 is SQVTM and CDR2 is ANQGSEA. The CDR3 here is CSVEASGTFEQYS. The CDR3 coding sequence is TGCAGCGTTGAAGCGTCCGGGACATTCGAGCAGTACTCC.

As regards this clonotype: One end of the junction varies from germline; a read error may be responsible. CDR3 sequence reads: CARSLSRGNSPLNF. CDR3 DNA sequence: TGTGCCAGGAGCTTGAGTCGGGGTAATTCACCCCTCAACTTT. The chain carries TRBV13 and TRBJ1-6; no reliable D call. This CDR3 region has 14 residues. Germline loops: CDR1 PRHDT, CDR2 FYEKMQ (reference sequence). Complete variable domain (other parts from reference TRBV13 and TRBJ1-6): AAGVIQSPRHLIKEKRETATLKCYPIPRHDTVYWYQQGPGQDPQFLISFYEKMQSDKGSIPDRFSAQQFSDYHSELNMSSLELGDSALYFCARSLSRGNSPLNFGNGTRLTVT.

Remarks on this clonotype: One end of the junction varies from germline; a read error may be responsible. The chain carries TRBV5-1 and TRBJ1-2, with a tentative D call TRBD1 (5 bases). The CDR3 sequence is 15 residues long. The germline V gene has CDR1 SGHRS and CDR2 YFSETQ. CDR3 loop: CTSSYDGGTGYGYTF. In DNA form, the CDR3 reads TGCACCAGCAGCTACGACGGGGGAACGGGCTACGGCTACACCTTC.

The chain has TRBV6-1 and TRBJ1-2, with D unclear. V dropped 8 bases and J dropped 2 bases, with 12 bases sitting between them. Germline values: CDR1 MNHNS, CDR2 SASEGT. The CDR3 spans 13 residues. The CDR3 DNA is TGTGCCAGCTTTCCGGTCGTAAACTATGGCTACACCTTC. Residues: CASFPVVNYGYTF.

V usage is TRBV4-1 and J usage is TRBJ1-2, with a possible D match to TRBD1 (6 bases). The CDR3 has 15 residues. Germline V gene sequence: CDR1 MGHRA, CDR2 YSYEKL. With 4 bases removed from V and 8 bases from J, the gap between germline ends came to 20 bases. The CDR3 sequence is CASSLAGQGKGGYTF. The DNA for the CDR3 is TGCGCCAGCAGCCTCGCGGGCCAGGGGAAAGGCGGCTACACCTTC.

For this clonotype: One end of the junction is discordant with germline, which a read error may explain. The chain is built from TRBV28 and TRBJ2-3, with a weak D call TRBD1 (6 bases). The CDR3 loop spans 15 amino acids. The germline CDR1 and CDR2 sequences are MDHEN and SYDVKM. The CDR3, as DNA: TGTGTCAGCAGTTTACGCCAGGGGCTCACAGTTACGCAGTATTTT. This sequence encodes CVSSLRQGLTVTQYF.

The V and J genes are TRBV6-1 and TRBJ1-6, with 10 bases fitting TRBD1. The CDR3 covers 15 residues. The V gene's germline CDR1 is MNHNS and CDR2 SASEGT. V shed 7 bases and J 12 bases; nucleotides not matched to a gene: 12. CDR3 loop: CASITRQGAYLPLHF. The CDR3 bases are TGTGCCAGCATTACGAGACAGGGGGCTTATTTACCCCTCCACTTT.

As regards this clonotype: At one end, the junction sequence differs from germline, possibly due to a read error. The chain uses TRBV28 and TRBJ1-5, with TRBD1 as a possible D gene (5 bases). Germline V lookup: CDR1 MDHEN, CDR2 SYDVKM. This CDR3 spans 14 amino acids. DNA for the CDR3: TGTGTCAGCAGTTTAGTGCAGGGAACACAGCCCCAGCACTTT. It is translated as CVSSLVQGTQPQHF.

Details on this clonotype: A read error may account for a junction end that differs from germline. For the CDR3, the DNA is TGTGCCAACAGTTCCCCCGGATGGAACTCTGAAGCTTTCTTT. Translation gives CANSSPGWNSEAFF. The chain employs TRBV6-5 and TRBJ1-1; D remains ambiguous. CDR3 length: 14 residues. Germline values: CDR1 MNHEY, CDR2 SVGAGI.

Remarks on this clonotype: A read error is likely, as this CDR3 ends without the conserved phenylalanine or tryptophan. The genes are TRBV30 and TRBJ1-1; D unresolved. This CDR3 is built from 11 residues. CDR1 is GTSNPN and CDR2 is SVGIG in the germline V gene (reference sequence). The CDR3 DNA sequence: TGTCCCCGGAGGATGAACACTGAAGCTTTCTAT. Its protein is CPRRMNTEAFY.

Points on this clonotype: The missing conserved phenylalanine or tryptophan at the end of this CDR3 makes a read error likely. The DNA is left out, because the CDR3 cannot be placed on it with certainty; the CDR3 is given as TCRdb lists it. The chain recombines TRBV4-1 with TRBJ2-2; TRBD2 is the table's D call, not checked against the DNA. Germline CDR1 reads MGHRA; CDR2 reads YSYEKL. 17 amino acids form the CDR3, both terminal residues included. The CDR3 spells CASSKDAKRGAIGEPFY.

This chain joins TRBV5-6 and TRBJ1-1, with D possibly matching TRBD1 (5 bases). The CDR3 sequence is 14 residues long. Trimming removed 4 bases from V and 5 bases from J, with 15 bases in between. CDR1 SGHDT and CDR2 YYEEEE come from the germline V gene. The CDR3 region has the DNA TGTGCCAGCAGCGCACGACAGAGGCAGACTGAAGCTTTCTTT. Protein: CASSARQRQTEAFF.

The rearrangement uses TRBV11-2 and TRBJ2-1; TRBD1 or TRBD2 may be the D gene (5 bases each). The V end lost 5 bases, the J end lost 8 bases, and 19 bases lay between the germline ends. This CDR3 has 15 amino acids. Germline CDR1 and CDR2: SGHAT and FQNNGV. The CDR3 nucleotides are TGTGCCAGCAGCCTATGGTCCGGTGGGGGATATGAGCAGTTCTTC. Translated, it gives CASSLWSGGGYEQFF.